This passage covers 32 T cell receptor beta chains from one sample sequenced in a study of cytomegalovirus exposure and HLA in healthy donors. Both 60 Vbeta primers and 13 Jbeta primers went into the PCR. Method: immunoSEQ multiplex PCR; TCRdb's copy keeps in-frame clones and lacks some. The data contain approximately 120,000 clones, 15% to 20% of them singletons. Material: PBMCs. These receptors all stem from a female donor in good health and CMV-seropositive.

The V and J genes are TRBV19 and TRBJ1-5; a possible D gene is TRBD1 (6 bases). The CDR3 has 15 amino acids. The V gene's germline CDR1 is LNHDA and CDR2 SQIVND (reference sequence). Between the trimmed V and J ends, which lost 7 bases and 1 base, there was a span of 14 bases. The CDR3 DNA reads TGTGCCAGTAACCCCAGGGGTGCGAGCAATCAGCCCCAGCATTTT. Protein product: CASNPRGASNQPQHF. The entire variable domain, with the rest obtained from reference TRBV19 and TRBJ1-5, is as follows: DGGITQSPKYLFRKEGQNVTLSCEQNLNHDAMYWYRQDPGQGLRLIYYSQIVNDFQKGDIAEGYSVSREKKESFPLTVTSAQKNPTAFYLCASNPRGASNQPQHFGDGTRLSIL.

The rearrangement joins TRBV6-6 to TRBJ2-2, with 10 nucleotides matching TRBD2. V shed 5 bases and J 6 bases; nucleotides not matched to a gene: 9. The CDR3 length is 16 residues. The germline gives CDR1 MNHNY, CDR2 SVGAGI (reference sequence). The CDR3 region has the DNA TGTGCCAGCAGTCCAAGAGCGGGAGGGCCCCCCGGGGAGCTGTTTTTT. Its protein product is CASSPRAGGPPGELFF.

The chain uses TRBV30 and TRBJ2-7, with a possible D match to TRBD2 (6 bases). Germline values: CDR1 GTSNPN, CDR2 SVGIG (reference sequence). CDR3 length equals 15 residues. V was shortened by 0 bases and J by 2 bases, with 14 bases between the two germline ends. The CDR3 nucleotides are TGTGCCTGGAGTGTATATGGGGGAGGACCCTACGAGCAGTACTTC. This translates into CAWSVYGGGPYEQYF.

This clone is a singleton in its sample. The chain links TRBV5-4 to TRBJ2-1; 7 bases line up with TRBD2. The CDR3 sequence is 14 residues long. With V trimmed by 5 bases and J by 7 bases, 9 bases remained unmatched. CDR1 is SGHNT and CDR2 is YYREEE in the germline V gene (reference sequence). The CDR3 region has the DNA TGTGCCAGCAGGAGGTCCGTAGCGGGTAATGAGCAGTTCTTC. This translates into CASRRSVAGNEQFF.

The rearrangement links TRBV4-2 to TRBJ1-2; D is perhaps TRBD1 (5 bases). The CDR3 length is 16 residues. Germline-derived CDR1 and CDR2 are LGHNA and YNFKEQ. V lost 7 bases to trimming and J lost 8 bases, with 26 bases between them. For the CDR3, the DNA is TGTGCCAGCACCTCCCGAGTCCGACGGGCGCAGGGAGGCTACACCTTC. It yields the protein CASTSRVRRAQGGYTF.

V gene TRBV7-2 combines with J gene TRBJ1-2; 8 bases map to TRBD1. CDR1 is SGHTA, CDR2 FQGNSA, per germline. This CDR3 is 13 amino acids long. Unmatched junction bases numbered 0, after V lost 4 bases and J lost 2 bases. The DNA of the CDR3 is TGTGCCAGCAGCTGGGACAGGAACTATGGCTACACCTTC. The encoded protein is CASSWDRNYGYTF.

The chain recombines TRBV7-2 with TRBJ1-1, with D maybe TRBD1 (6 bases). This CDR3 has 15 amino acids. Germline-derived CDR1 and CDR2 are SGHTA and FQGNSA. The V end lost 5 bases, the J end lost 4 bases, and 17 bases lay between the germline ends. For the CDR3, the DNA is TGTGCCAGCAGCCGCGATCCTCAGGGGCTCACTGAAGCTTTCTTT. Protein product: CASSRDPQGLTEAFF.

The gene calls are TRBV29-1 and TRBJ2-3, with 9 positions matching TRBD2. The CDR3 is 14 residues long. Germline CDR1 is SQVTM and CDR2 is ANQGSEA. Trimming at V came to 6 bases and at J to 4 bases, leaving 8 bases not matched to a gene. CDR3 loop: CSVTTGTSPDTQYF. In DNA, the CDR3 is TGCAGCGTAACAACCGGGACTAGCCCAGATACGCAGTATTTT.

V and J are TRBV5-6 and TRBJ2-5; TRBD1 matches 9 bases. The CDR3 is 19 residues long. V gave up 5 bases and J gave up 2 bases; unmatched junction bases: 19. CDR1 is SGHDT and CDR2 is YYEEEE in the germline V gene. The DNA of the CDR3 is TGTGCCAGCAGTTTCACAGGGGGCCTAATCTTTAACCCGCAAGAGACCCAGTACTTC. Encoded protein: CASSFTGGLIFNPQETQYF.

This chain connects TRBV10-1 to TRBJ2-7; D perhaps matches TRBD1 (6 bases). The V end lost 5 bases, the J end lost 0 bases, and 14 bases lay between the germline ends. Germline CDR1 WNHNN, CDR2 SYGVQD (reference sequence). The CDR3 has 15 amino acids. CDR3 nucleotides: TGCGCCAGCAGTTTACACACGGACAGCTCCTACGAGCAGTACTTC. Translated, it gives CASSLHTDSSYEQYF.

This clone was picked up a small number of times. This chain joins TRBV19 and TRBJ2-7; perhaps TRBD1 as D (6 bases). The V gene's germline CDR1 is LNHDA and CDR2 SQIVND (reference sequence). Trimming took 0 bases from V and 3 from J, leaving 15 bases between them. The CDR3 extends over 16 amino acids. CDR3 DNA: TGTGCCAGTAGTATAGATCGTGCAGGACAGTTCTACGAGCAGTACTTC. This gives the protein CASSIDRAGQFYEQYF.

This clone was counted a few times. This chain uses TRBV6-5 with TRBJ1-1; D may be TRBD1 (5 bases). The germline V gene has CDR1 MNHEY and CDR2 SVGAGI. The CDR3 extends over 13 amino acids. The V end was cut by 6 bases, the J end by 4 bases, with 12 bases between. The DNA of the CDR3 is TGTGCCAGCAGCCTAGACAGACTCACTGAAGCTTTCTTT. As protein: CASSLDRLTEAFF.

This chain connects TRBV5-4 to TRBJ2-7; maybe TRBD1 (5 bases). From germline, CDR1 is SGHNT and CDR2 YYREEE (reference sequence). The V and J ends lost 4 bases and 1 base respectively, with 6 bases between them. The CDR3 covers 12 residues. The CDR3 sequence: CASSNRSYEQYF. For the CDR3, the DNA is TGTGCCAGCAGCAACAGGTCCTACGAGCAGTACTTC.

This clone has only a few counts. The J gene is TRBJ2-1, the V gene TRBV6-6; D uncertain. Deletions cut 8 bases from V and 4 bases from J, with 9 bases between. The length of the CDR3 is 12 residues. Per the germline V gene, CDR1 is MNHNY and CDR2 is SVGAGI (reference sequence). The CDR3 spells CASGGLYNEQFF. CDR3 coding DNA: TGTGCCAGCGGCGGCTTATACAATGAGCAGTTCTTC.

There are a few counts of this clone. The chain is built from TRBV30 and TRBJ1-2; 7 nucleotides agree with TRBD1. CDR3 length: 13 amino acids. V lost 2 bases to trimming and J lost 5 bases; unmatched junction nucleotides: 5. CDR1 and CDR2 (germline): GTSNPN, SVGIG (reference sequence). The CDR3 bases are TGTGCCTGGAGTACAGGGGTCATATATGGCTACACCTTC. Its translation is CAWSTGVIYGYTF.

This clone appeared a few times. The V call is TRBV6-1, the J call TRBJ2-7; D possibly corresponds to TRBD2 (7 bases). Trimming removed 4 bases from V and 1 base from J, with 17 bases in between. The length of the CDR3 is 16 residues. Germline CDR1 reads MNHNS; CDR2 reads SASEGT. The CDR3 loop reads CASSGYQQGGSYEQYF. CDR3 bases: TGTGCCAGCAGTGGATACCAACAGGGAGGGTCCTACGAGCAGTACTTC.

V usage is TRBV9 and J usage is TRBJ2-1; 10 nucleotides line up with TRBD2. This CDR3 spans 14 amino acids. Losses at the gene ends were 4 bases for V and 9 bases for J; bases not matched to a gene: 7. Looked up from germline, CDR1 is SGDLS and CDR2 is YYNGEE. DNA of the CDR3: TGTGCCAGCAGCCCATCAGCGGGGGGGCCTGAGCAGTTCTTC. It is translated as CASSPSAGGPEQFF.

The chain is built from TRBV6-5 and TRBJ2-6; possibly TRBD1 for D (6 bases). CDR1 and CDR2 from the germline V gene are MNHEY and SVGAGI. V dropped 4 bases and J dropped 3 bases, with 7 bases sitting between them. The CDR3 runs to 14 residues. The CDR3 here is CASSWTVGANVLTF. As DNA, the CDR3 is TGTGCCAGCAGTTGGACAGTTGGGGCCAACGTCCTGACTTTC.

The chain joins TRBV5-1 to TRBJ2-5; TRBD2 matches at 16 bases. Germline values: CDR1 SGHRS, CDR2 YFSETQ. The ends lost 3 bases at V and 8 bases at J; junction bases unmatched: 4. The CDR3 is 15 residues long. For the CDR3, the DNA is TGCGCCAGCAGCTCCGGGACTAGCGGGGGGGTAACCCAGTACTTC. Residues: CASSSGTSGGVTQYF.

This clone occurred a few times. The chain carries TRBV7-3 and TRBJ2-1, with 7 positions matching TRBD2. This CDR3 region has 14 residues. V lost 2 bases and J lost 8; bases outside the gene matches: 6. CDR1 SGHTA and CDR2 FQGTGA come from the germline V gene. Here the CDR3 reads CASSLRGSWDEQFF. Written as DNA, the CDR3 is TGTGCCAGCAGCTTACGCGGGAGCTGGGATGAGCAGTTCTTC.

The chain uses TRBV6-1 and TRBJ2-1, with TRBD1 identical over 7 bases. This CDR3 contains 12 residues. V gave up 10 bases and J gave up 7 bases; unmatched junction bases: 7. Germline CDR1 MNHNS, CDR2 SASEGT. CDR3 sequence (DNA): TGTGCCACTTCCCCGGACAGGAATGAGCAGTTCTTC. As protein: CATSPDRNEQFF.

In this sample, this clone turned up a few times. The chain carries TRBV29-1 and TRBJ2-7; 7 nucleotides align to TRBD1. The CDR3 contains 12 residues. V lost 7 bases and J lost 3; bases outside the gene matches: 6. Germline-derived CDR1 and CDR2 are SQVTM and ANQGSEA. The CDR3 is CSALGQSYEQYF. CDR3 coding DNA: TGCAGCGCCCTGGGACAGAGCTACGAGCAGTACTTC.

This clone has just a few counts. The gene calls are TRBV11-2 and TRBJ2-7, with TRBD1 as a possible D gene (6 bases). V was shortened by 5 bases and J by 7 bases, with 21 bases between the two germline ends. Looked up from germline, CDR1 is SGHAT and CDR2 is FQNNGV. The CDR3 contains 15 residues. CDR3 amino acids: CASSPTGTATGEQYF. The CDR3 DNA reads TGTGCCAGCAGCCCTACAGGGACGGCTACAGGTGAGCAGTACTTC. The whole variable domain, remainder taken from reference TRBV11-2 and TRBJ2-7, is EAGVAQSPRYKIIEKRQSVAFWCNPISGHATLYWYQQILGQGPKLLIQFQNNGVVDDSQLPKDRFSAERLKGVDSTLKIQPAKLEDSAVYLCASSPTGTATGEQYFGPGTRLTVT.

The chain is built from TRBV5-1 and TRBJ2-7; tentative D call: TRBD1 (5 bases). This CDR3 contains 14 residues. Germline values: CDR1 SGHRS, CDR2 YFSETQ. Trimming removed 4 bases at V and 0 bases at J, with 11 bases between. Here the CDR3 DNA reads TGCGCCAGCAGCGTGGACACGAACTCCTACGAGCAGTACTTC. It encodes CASSVDTNSYEQYF.

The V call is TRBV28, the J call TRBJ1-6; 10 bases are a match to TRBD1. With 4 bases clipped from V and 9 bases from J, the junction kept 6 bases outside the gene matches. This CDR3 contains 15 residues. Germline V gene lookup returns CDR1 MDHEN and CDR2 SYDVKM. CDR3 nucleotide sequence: TGTGCCAGCAGTTGGGGCGGACAGGGGGGTTCACCCCTCCACTTT. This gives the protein CASSWGGQGGSPLHF.

Here the CDR3 reads CASEEYRGGTEAFF. The CDR3 DNA is TGTGCCAGCGAAGAGTACAGGGGGGGCACTGAAGCTTTCTTT. The chain recombines TRBV9 with TRBJ1-1; 8 nucleotides agree with TRBD1. Germline trimming cut 7 bases from V and 4 bases from J; bases unmatched to any gene: 9. The CDR3 has 14 amino acids. Germline CDR1 and CDR2: SGDLS and YYNGEE.

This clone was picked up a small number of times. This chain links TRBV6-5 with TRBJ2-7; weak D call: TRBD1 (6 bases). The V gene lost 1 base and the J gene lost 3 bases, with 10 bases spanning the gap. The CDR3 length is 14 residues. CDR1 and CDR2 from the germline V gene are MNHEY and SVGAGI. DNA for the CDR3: TGTGCCAGCAGTTACTTAACAGGGAGCTACGAGCAGTACTTC. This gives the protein CASSYLTGSYEQYF.

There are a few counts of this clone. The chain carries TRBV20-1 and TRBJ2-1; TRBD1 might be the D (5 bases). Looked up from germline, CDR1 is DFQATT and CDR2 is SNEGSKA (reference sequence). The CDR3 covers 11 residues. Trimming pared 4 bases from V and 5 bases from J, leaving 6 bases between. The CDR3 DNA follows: TGCAGTGCTAAGGGGAACAATGAGCAGTTCTTC. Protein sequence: CSAKGNNEQFF.

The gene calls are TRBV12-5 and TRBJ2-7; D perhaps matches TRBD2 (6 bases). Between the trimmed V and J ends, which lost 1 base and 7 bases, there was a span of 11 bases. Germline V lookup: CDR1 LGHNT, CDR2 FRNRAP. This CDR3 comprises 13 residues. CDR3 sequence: CASGLGGEGEQYF. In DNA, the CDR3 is TGTGCTAGTGGTTTGGGGGGGGAAGGAGAGCAGTACTTC.

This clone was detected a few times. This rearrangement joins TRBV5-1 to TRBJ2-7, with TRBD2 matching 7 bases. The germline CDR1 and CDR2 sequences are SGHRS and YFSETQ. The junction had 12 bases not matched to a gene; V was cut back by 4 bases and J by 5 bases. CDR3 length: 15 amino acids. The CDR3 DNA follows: TGCGCCAGCAGCCCTCGACGGGGGGTATTGGACGAGCAGTACTTC. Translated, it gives CASSPRRGVLDEQYF.

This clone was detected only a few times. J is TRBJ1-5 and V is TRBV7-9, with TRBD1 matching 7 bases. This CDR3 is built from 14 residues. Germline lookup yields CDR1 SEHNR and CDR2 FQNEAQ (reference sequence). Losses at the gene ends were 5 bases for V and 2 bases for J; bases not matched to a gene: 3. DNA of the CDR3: TGTGCCAGCAGCATAACAGGGGGCAATCAGCCCCAGCATTTT. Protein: CASSITGGNQPQHF.

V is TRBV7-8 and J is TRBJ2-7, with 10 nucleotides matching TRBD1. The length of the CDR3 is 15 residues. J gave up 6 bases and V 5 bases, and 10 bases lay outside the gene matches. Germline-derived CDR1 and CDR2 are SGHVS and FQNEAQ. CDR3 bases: TGTGCCAGCAGCCCGACTCTCGGACAGGGGGGCGAGCAGTACTTC. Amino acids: CASSPTLGQGGEQYF.